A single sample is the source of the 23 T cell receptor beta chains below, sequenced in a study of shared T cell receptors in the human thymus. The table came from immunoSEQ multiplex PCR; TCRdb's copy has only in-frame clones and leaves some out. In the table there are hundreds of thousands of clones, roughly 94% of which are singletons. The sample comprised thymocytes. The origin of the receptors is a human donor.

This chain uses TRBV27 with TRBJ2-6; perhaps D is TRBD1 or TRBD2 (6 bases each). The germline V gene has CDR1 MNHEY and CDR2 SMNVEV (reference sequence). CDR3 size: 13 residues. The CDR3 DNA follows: TGTGTCTCGAGGGGGGCTGGGGCCAACGTCCTGACTTTC. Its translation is CVSRGAGANVLTF.

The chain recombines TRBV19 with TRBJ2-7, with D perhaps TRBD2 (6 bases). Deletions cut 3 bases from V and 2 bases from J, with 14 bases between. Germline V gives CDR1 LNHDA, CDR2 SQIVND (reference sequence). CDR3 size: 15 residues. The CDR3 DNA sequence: TGTGCCAGTAGTATCACTTCGGGACTTCCCTACGAGCAGTACTTC. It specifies CASSITSGLPYEQYF.

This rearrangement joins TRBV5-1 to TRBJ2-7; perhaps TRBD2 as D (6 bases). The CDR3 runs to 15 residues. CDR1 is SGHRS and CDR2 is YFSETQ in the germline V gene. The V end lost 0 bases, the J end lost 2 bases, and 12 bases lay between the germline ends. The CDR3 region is CASSLGRDQPYEQYF. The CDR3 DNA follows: TGCGCCAGCAGCTTGGGGCGGGACCAACCCTACGAGCAGTACTTC.

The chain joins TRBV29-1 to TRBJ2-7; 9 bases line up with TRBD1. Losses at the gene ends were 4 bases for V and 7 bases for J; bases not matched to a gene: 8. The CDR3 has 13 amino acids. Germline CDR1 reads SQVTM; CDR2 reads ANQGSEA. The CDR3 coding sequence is TGCAGCGTTGTACGGGACAGGGTGAGTGAGCAGTACTTC. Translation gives CSVVRDRVSEQYF.

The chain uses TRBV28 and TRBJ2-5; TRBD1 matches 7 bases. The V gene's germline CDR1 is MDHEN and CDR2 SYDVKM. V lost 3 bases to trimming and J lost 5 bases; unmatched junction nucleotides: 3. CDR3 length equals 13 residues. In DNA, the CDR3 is TGTGCCAGCAGTTTGTCAGGGGGTGAGACCCAGTACTTC. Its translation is CASSLSGGETQYF.

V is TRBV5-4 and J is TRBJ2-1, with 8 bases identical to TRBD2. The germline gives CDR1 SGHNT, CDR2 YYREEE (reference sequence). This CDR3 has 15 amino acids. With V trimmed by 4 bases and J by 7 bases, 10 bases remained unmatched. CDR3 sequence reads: CASSTKRERGNEQFF. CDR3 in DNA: TGTGCCAGCAGCACCAAGCGGGAGAGGGGGAATGAGCAGTTCTTC.

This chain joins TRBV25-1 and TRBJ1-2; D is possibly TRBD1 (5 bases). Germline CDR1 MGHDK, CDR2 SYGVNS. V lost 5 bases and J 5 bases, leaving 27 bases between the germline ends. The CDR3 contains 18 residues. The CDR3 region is CASSPPAARDNILYGYTF. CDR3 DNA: TGTGCCAGCAGTCCCCCCGCGGCCAGGGATAATATTTTATATGGCTACACCTTC.

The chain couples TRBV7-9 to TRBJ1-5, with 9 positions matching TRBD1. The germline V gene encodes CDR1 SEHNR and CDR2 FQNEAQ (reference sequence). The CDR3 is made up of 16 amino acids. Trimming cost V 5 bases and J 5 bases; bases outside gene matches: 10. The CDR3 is CASSQTGGERDQPQHF. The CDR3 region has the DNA TGTGCCAGCAGCCAAACAGGGGGCGAACGGGATCAGCCCCAGCATTTT.

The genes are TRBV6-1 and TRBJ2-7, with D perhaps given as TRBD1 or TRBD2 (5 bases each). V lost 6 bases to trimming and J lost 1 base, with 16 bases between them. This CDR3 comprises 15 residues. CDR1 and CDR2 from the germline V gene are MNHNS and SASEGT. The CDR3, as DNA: TGTGCCAGCAGGGGGACGGGCTTTAGGTCCTACGAGCAGTACTTC. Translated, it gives CASRGTGFRSYEQYF.

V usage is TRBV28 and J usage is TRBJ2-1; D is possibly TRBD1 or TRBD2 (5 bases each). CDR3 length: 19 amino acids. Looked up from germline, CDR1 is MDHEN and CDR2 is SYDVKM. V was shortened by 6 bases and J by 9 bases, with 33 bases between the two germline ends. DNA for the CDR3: TGTGCCAGCAGCCATTACCCCGAAAGACAGACCAGAGGGGACGGTGAGCAGTTCTTC. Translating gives CASSHYPERQTRGDGEQFF.

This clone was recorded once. The chain's CDR3 is CASRRLLGQGQNTEAFF. The CDR3 DNA reads as TGTGCCAGCAGACGTCTGTTGGGACAGGGGCAGAACACTGAAGCTTTCTTT. This chain connects TRBV28 to TRBJ1-1, with 10 bases fitting TRBD1. The V gene end was trimmed by 6 bases and the J gene end by 1 base; junction bases not matched to a gene: 11. This CDR3 is built from 17 residues. Per germline, CDR1 MDHEN and CDR2 SYDVKM.

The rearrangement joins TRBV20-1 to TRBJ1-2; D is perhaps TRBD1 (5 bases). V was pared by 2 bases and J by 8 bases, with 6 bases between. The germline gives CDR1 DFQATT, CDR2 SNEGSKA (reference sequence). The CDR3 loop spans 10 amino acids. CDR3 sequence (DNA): TGCAGTGCTAGAAGGGGAGGCTACACCTTC. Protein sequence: CSARRGGYTF.

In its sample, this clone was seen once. The CDR3 DNA reads as TGTGCCACCAGCACACAGGGGTCAGGGGCTGGGGAAAATGGCTACACCTTC. This gives the protein CATSTQGSGAGENGYTF. The chain is built from TRBV15 and TRBJ1-2; 7 nucleotides agree with TRBD1. Trimming cost V 4 bases and J 6 bases; bases outside gene matches: 17. Germline V lookup: CDR1 LNHNV, CDR2 YYDKDF (reference sequence). The CDR3 extends over 17 amino acids.

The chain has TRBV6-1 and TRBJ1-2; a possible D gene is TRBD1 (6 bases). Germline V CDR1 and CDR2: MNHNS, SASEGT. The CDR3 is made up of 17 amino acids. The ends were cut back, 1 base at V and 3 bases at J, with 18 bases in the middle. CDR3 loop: CASSEEGEGRGHYGYTF. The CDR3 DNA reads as TGTGCCAGCAGTGAAGAGGGGGAGGGCCGGGGCCACTATGGCTACACCTTC.

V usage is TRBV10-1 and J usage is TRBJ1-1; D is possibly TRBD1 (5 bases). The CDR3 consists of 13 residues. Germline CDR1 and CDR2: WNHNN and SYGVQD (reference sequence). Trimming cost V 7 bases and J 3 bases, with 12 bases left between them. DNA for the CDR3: TGCGCCAGCATTCAGGGTAGGGACACTGAAGCTTTCTTT. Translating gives CASIQGRDTEAFF.

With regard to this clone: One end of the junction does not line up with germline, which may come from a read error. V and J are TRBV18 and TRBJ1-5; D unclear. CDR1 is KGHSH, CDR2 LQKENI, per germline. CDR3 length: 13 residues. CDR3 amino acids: CTSSPGGVSPQHF. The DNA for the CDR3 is TGTACCAGCTCACCAGGCGGGGTCTCGCCCCAGCATTTT.

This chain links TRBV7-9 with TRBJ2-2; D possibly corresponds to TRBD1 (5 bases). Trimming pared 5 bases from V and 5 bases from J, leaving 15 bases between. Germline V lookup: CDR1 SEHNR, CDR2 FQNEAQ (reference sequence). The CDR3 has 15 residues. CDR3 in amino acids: CASSPGWIITGELFF. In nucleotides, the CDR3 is TGTGCCAGCAGCCCAGGGTGGATTATTACCGGGGAGCTGTTTTTT. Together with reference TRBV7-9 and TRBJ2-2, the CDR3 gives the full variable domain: DTGVSQNPRHKITKRGQNVTFRCDPISEHNRLYWYRQTLGQGPEFLTYFQNEAQLEKSRLLSDRFSAERPKGSFSTLEIQRTEQGDSAMYLCASSPGWIITGELFFGEGSRLTVL.

The CDR3 sequence is CASSPSTSAEVDTGELFF. CDR3 coding DNA: TGTGCCAGCAGCCCCTCGACTAGCGCCGAGGTGGACACCGGGGAGCTGTTTTTT. The chain carries TRBV5-4 and TRBJ2-2, with TRBD2 identical over 8 bases. The V gene's germline CDR1 is SGHNT and CDR2 YYREEE (reference sequence). V trimming: 4 bases; J trimming: 3 bases; junction bases outside the gene matches: 14. The CDR3 spans 18 residues.

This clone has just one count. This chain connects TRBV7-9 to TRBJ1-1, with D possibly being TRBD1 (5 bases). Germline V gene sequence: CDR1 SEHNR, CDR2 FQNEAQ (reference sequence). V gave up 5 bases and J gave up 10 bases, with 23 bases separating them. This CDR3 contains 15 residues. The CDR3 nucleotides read TGTGCCAGCAGCCAACCTGGGGCCAAGGAAGAGATAGCTTTCTTT. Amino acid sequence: CASSQPGAKEEIAFF.

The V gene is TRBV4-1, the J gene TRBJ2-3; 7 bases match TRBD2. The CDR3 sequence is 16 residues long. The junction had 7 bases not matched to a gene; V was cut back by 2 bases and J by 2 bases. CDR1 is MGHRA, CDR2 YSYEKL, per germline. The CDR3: CASSQLAGVPTDTQYF. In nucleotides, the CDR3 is TGCGCCAGCAGCCAATTGGCGGGAGTCCCCACAGATACGCAGTATTTT.

CDR3 coding DNA: TGTGCCAGCACCATGGGTAGGGGGAGCAATCAGCCCCAGCATTTT. Translation: CASTMGRGSNQPQHF. The chain uses TRBV28 and TRBJ1-5; a possible D gene is TRBD1 (6 bases). The germline gives CDR1 MDHEN, CDR2 SYDVKM. V was cut by 7 bases and J by 1 base, with 14 bases left in between. The CDR3 spans 15 residues.

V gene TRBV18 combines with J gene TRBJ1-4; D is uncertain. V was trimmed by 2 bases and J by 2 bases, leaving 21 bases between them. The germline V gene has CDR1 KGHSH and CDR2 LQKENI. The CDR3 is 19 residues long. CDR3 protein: CASSPSEQPNESTNEKLFF. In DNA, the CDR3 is TGTGCCAGCTCACCATCGGAGCAACCGAACGAGTCCACTAATGAAAAACTGTTTTTT.

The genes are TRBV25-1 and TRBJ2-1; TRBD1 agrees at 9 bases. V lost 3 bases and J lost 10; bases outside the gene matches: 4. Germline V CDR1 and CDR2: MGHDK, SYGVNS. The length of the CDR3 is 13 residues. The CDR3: CASSDHRGPEQFF. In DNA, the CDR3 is TGTGCCAGCAGTGACCACAGGGGGCCCGAGCAGTTCTTC.